A selection of T cell receptor beta chains follows, all from one sample in a study of T cell repertoires in cytomegalovirus infection. Antigens of these TCRs are unknown. Using its own MiXCR run on the reads, TCRdb lists one record per CDR3 protein. This sample has about a million distinct CDR3 sequences, with less than 40% found just once. The specimen comprised cultured CD8+ T cells from PBMCs, sampled from culture after CMV antigen stimulation. These receptors originate from a human donor in good health (CMV status not recorded). Some clones in this sample may be carry-over from other donors' samples. The CDR3 runs from the conserved cysteine through the conserved F or W. D genes are given only for firm matches.

>16|TRBJ2-2|TRBV5-4|TRBD2
CASSPSGGRYTGELFF
>15|TRBJ1-1|TRBV27|TRBD1
CASSANPPGGTEAFF
>15|TRBJ1-3|TRBV7-2|-
CASSPDVVSGNTIYF
>13|TRBJ2-1|TRBV12-3/TRBV12-4|-
CASSLGDASSQFF
>14|TRBJ1-2|TRBV18|-
CASSPPTTKAGYTF
>13|TRBJ2-7|TRBV3-1|-
CASSQELGDEQYF
>16|TRBJ2-5|TRBV4-2|TRBD2
CASSQGVNTGGETQYF
>13|TRBJ1-2|TRBV7-9|-
CASSYDGPSGYTF
>15|TRBJ2-2|TRBV7-9|-
CASSLSSTNTGELFF
>18|TRBJ2-1|TRBV7-8|-
CASSLVPLSSSSYNEQFF
>14|TRBJ2-1|TRBV27|-
CASSTSGQGDEQFF
>15|TRBJ1-5|TRBV12-3/TRBV12-4|TRBD1
CASSLKAGGNQPQHF
>13|TRBJ2-1|TRBV6-6|-
CVSSEGHLNEQFF
>16|TRBJ2-6|TRBV7-8|-
CASSHHESSGANVLTF
>17|TRBJ1-1|TRBV5-4|-
CASSSGLTMPRGTEAFF
>13|TRBJ1-2|TRBV7-6|-
CANSFEQIYGYTF
>17|TRBJ1-2|TRBV25-1|-
CASSEKVLRTPNYGYTF
>15|TRBJ2-5|TRBV7-9|-
CASSLNRDYQETQYF
>18|TRBJ2-6|TRBV27|-
CASSLYSGQSSGANVLTF
>18|TRBJ2-2|TRBV6-1|-
CASSLGSRTMSNTGELFF
>17|TRBJ2-5|TRBV6-5|-
CASSYSIRGTGSRTQYF
>21|TRBJ1-5|TRBV4-3|-
CASSRGRVGKGNLYSNQPQHF
>15|TRBJ2-1|TRBV19|-
CASSVPPGGYNEQFF
>16|TRBJ2-2|TRBV4-1|TRBD1
CASSQVQGAKTGELFF
>17|TRBJ2-1|TRBV4-2|-
CASSLRGGVQLYNEQFF
>16|TRBJ1-4|TRBV5-1|-
CASSLGGQATNEKLFF
>15|TRBJ2-1|TRBV7-6|-
CASSSPGGAYNEQFF
>12|TRBJ2-1|TRBV20-1|TRBD2
CSAGSGGGSWIF
>15|TRBJ2-2|TRBV7-9|TRBD1
CASRLDRGETGELFF
>15|TRBJ2-3|TRBV4-1|TRBD1
CASSQTGQGRDTQYF
>17|TRBJ1-2|TRBV7-6|TRBD1
CASSPTGTGNSWDGYTF
>15|TRBJ2-1|TRBV15|-
CATTEDPNLYNEQFF
>18|TRBJ1-3|TRBV7-6|-
CASSPGLTRTSSGNTIYF
>15|TRBJ2-2|TRBV19|-
CASSIWTVRTGELFF
>14|TRBJ2-1|TRBV28|-
CASNLLNRGNEQFF
>15|TRBJ2-1|TRBV7-3|TRBD1
CASSKGTGQDNEQFF
>12|TRBJ2-5|TRBV27|-
CASSFPQGAQYF
>13|TRBJ1-4|TRBV12-5|-
CASGREGEEKLFF
>14|TRBJ1-2|TRBV19|TRBD1
CASSMPGTEGGYTF
>15|TRBJ1-3|TRBV6-5|-
CASSYHTGSGNTIYF
>13|TRBJ1-6|TRBV7-2|-
CASSLGGGTPLHF
>17|TRBJ2-2|TRBV12-3/TRBV12-4|TRBD2
CASSLRWIAGDTGELFF
>15|TRBJ2-2|TRBV6-8|TRBD1
CASSYGTGLTGELFF
>15|TRBJ1-2|TRBV19|TRBD1
CASSNWDRVNYGYTF
>16|TRBJ2-5|TRBV28|-
CASSYLRGSIQETQYF